This T cell receptor beta chain was sequenced in a study of cytomegalovirus exposure and HLA in healthy donors. CDR1 is ENHRY and CDR2 is SYGVKD in the germline V gene. V lost 2 bases to trimming and J lost 0 bases; unmatched junction nucleotides: 4. There are 19 residues in the CDR3. Both 60 Vbeta primers and 13 Jbeta primers went into the PCR. Clones were read by immunoSEQ multiplex PCR, and TCRdb kept only the in-frame ones, dropping some. The repertoire holds some 78,000 clones, with 80% as singletons. Study results and caveats: Several V segments, TRBV6-2 and TRBV6-3 among them, could not be told apart and were dropped. The authors listed some 160 TCR beta chains as cytomegalovirus-associated.

A note on this clone: Its antigen is undetermined.

This clonotype was sampled from a man in his fifties or sixties in good health and CMV-seropositive. Sequencing was carried out using PBMCs. This rearrangement joins TRBV10-3 to TRBJ2-6, with 13 bases identical to TRBD2. The CDR3 nucleotides read TGTGCCATCAGTGAGCTGGGACTAGCGGGAAGCTCTGGGGCCAACGTCCTGACTTTC. Its translation: CAISELGLAGSSGANVLTF.